The 19 T cell receptor beta chains reported below all come from one sample, sequenced in a study of T cell responses to AZD1222 COVID-19 vaccine (dated by TCRdb to about 2021). Libraries were constructed by the immunoSEQ multiplex PCR assay. The source is immuneACCESS, and TCRdb retained only in-frame sequences with V and J called. Part of the clones is not carried over; for the studies checked, unresolved V genes explain less than half of this, and the remainder is unexplained. Counted in this sample were about 180,000 clones; around 90% of them appeared once. The ten biggest clones cover about 1.9% of the sample. The sample's time point label, decoded: about 28 days (+/-7) after the second vaccine dose. The sample here was peripheral blood, taken 28 days after the second AZD1222 dose. These receptors originate from an adult who received the AZD1222 COVID-19 vaccine.

V gene TRBV4-2 combines with J gene TRBJ2-7; D remains ambiguous. The CDR3 spans 15 residues. CDR1 and CDR2 from the germline V gene are LGHNA and YNFKEQ. The V end was cut by 0 bases, the J end by 2 bases, with 11 bases between. CDR3 bases: TGTGCCAGCAGCCAAGATAGGCAAGGTGCCTACGAGCAGTACTTC. Translating gives CASSQDRQGAYEQYF.

The rearrangement links TRBV30 to TRBJ1-2, with 8 nucleotides matching TRBD1. J lost 7 bases, V lost 3 bases, and 7 bases had no gene match. CDR3 size: 13 residues. Germline V CDR1 and CDR2: GTSNPN, SVGIG (reference sequence). CDR3 amino acids: CAWSTDRGPGYTF. CDR3 nucleotides: TGTGCCTGGAGCACCGACAGGGGTCCTGGCTACACCTTC.

The rearrangement uses TRBV5-4 and TRBJ2-1; 7 nucleotides match TRBD1. The germline V gene has CDR1 SGHNT and CDR2 YYREEE (reference sequence). The length of the CDR3 is 16 residues. Unmatched junction bases numbered 12, after V lost 3 bases and J lost 6 bases. CDR3 nucleotide sequence: TGTGCCAGCAGCTCCGCACGGGACAGCCCTTTCAATGAGCAGTTCTTC. Translating it yields CASSSARDSPFNEQFF. The full variable domain, completed using reference TRBV5-4 and TRBJ2-1, is ETGVTQSPTHLIKTRGQQVTLRCSSQSGHNTVSWYQQALGQGPQFIFQYYREEENGRGNFPPRFSGLQFPNYSSELNVNALELDDSALYLCASSSARDSPFNEQFFGPGTRLTVL.

The chain recombines TRBV19 with TRBJ1-3; D perhaps matches TRBD1 (5 bases). The CDR3 extends over 18 amino acids. Germline V gives CDR1 LNHDA, CDR2 SQIVND (reference sequence). V was clipped by 6 bases and J by 0 bases, with 21 bases between them. This CDR3 is CASSTNTGGGLSGNTIYF. CDR3 coding DNA: TGTGCCAGTAGCACGAATACAGGCGGAGGACTCTCTGGAAACACCATATATTTT.

The V gene is TRBV30, the J gene TRBJ2-1; TRBD1 aligns across 10 bases. Looked up from germline, CDR1 is GTSNPN and CDR2 is SVGIG (reference sequence). The CDR3 contains 12 residues. Unmatched junction bases numbered 4, after V lost 0 bases and J lost 14 bases. CDR3: CAWSVATGGEFF. CDR3 coding DNA: TGTGCCTGGAGTGTCGCGACAGGGGGCGAGTTCTTC. Using reference TRBV30 and TRBJ2-1 for the parts outside the CDR3, the full variable domain is SQTIHQWPATLVQPVGSPLSLECTVEGTSNPNLYWYRQAAGRGLQLLFYSVGIGQISSEVPQNLSASRPQDRQFILSSKKLLLSDSGFYLCAWSVATGGEFFGPGTRLTVL.

V usage is TRBV24-1 and J usage is TRBJ2-1; perhaps TRBD2 as D (6 bases). In germline, CDR1 is KGHDR, CDR2 SFDVKD. The CDR3 loop spans 17 amino acids. V was shortened by 3 bases and J by 7 bases, with 21 bases between the two germline ends. In DNA, the CDR3 is TGTGCCACCAGTGATCCCGGGGGTTGGGCGGATCCAAATGAGCAGTTCTTC. Protein sequence: CATSDPGGWADPNEQFF.

A single count supports this clone. CDR3 loop: CASSARGGTYNEQFF. For the CDR3, the DNA is TGTGCCAGCAGCGCTCGGGGGGGTACCTACAATGAGCAGTTCTTC. The V gene is TRBV7-2, the J gene TRBJ2-1; 8 nucleotides match TRBD2. Germline-derived CDR1 and CDR2 are SGHTA and FQGNSA. J lost 2 bases, V lost 5 bases, and 5 bases had no gene match. The CDR3 totals 15 residues.

This chain links TRBV18 with TRBJ1-6, with TRBD1 identical over 10 bases. Germline values: CDR1 KGHSH, CDR2 LQKENI. V was pared by 4 bases and J by 9 bases, with 9 bases of the junction left unmatched. The CDR3 is 16 amino acids. The CDR3 sequence: CASSQSWDRGFSPLHF. In nucleotides, the CDR3 is TGTGCCAGCTCACAGTCCTGGGACAGGGGATTTTCACCCCTCCACTTT.

The rearrangement joins TRBV5-4 to TRBJ2-1, with D possibly being TRBD2 (5 bases). V lost 6 bases and J 4 bases, leaving 17 bases between the germline ends. Germline V gene lookup returns CDR1 SGHNT and CDR2 YYREEE (reference sequence). The CDR3 runs to 15 residues. In nucleotides, the CDR3 is TGTGCCAGCAACACCATCAAGGGAGCGTACAATGAGCAGTTCTTC. Translation gives CASNTIKGAYNEQFF. Full variable domain (outside the CDR3, taken from reference TRBV5-4 and TRBJ2-1): ETGVTQSPTHLIKTRGQQVTLRCSSQSGHNTVSWYQQALGQGPQFIFQYYREEENGRGNFPPRFSGLQFPNYSSELNVNALELDDSALYLCASNTIKGAYNEQFFGPGTRLTVL.

The V gene is TRBV11-2, the J gene TRBJ2-1, with 7 bases lining up with TRBD1. The CDR3 has 13 amino acids. Germline V CDR1 and CDR2: SGHAT, FQNNGV. V was clipped by 5 bases and J by 7 bases; unmatched bases: 5. CDR3 residues: CASSPQGINEQFF. Written as DNA, the CDR3 is TGTGCCAGCAGCCCACAGGGGATTAATGAGCAGTTCTTC.

The chain joins TRBV27 to TRBJ2-1; possible D gene TRBD1, 6 bases. V lost 5 bases to trimming and J lost 8 bases, with 28 bases between them. The germline CDR1 and CDR2 sequences are MNHEY and SMNVEV (reference sequence). The CDR3 is 18 amino acids. The CDR3 loop reads CASSVQGGRIGHGDEQFF. In DNA form, the CDR3 reads TGTGCCAGCAGTGTACAAGGGGGAAGGATTGGCCACGGCGATGAGCAGTTCTTC.

The chain carries TRBV3-1 (or the pseudogene TRBV3-2) and TRBJ1-1; 11 positions match TRBD1. CDR3 size: 14 residues. V gave up 4 bases and J gave up 4 bases; unmatched junction bases: 2. The germline V gene encodes CDR1 LGHDT and CDR2 YNNKEL (reference sequence). The CDR3 DNA reads TGTGCCAGCAGCCTGGGACAGGGGGGCACTGAAGCTTTCTTT. Translating it yields CASSLGQGGTEAFF.

The J gene is TRBJ2-2, the V gene TRBV2, with TRBD2 matching 10 bases. V trimming: 6 bases; J trimming: 5 bases; junction bases outside the gene matches: 9. The CDR3 totals 16 residues. CDR1 SNHLY and CDR2 FYNNEI come from the germline V gene. The CDR3 loop is CASRAGTSVETGELFF. The CDR3 region has the DNA TGTGCCAGCAGAGCCGGGACTAGCGTAGAGACCGGGGAGCTGTTTTTT. Using reference TRBV2 and TRBJ2-2 for the parts outside the CDR3, the full variable domain is EPEVTQTPSHQVTQMGQEVILRCVPISNHLYFYWYRQILGQKVEFLVSFYNNEISEKSEIFDDQFSVERPDGSNFTLKIRSTKLEDSAMYFCASRAGTSVETGELFFGEGSRLTVL.

The chain couples TRBV10-3 to TRBJ1-5; D is uncertain. CDR1 is ENHRY and CDR2 is SYGVKD in the germline V gene. V was shortened by 4 bases and J by 0 bases, with 13 bases between the two germline ends. CDR3 length equals 16 residues. CDR3 in amino acids: CAISAFGQDSNQPQHF. Here the CDR3 DNA reads TGTGCCATCAGTGCATTCGGGCAGGATAGCAATCAGCCCCAGCATTTT.

The chain joins TRBV3-1 (or the pseudogene TRBV3-2) to TRBJ2-2; D remains ambiguous. Deletions cut 1 base from V and 5 bases from J, with 2 bases between. This CDR3 region has 12 residues. The V gene's germline CDR1 is LGHDT and CDR2 YNNKEL (reference sequence). CDR3 loop: CASSQATGELFF. The CDR3 DNA sequence: TGTGCCAGCAGCCAAGCTACCGGGGAGCTGTTTTTT.

This clone was detected a few times. Other DNA sequences from this sample encode an identical CDR3 as well. The chain is built from TRBV28 and TRBJ2-7, with 8 bases fitting TRBD1. There are 15 residues in the CDR3. V shed 6 bases, J shed 0 bases, and the junction held 7 bases outside the gene matches. Germline V gene lookup returns CDR1 MDHEN and CDR2 SYDVKM. The CDR3 loop reads CASRRDRGFSYEQYF. The DNA for the CDR3 is TGTGCCAGCAGGCGAGACAGGGGTTTCTCCTACGAGCAGTACTTC.

The chain recombines TRBV5-8 with TRBJ2-5, with TRBD2 as a possible D gene (7 bases). Germline V gene lookup returns CDR1 SGHTS and CDR2 YDEGEE. The length of the CDR3 is 15 residues. The germline V and J ends were trimmed by 1 base and 4 bases, with 14 bases remaining between them. CDR3 DNA: TGTGCCAGCAGCTTGAGTCGGGGGGCCAGAGAGACCCAGTACTTC. Residues: CASSLSRGARETQYF.

This clone has a handful of counts. The chain recombines TRBV12-3 or TRBV12-4 with TRBJ1-1; TRBD1 matches 7 bases. CDR3 size: 12 residues. Germline trimming cut 3 bases from V and 12 bases from J; bases unmatched to any gene: 7. The CDR3 sequence: CASSLAGGETFF. DNA of the CDR3: TGTGCCAGCAGTTTGGCAGGGGGTGAGACTTTCTTT.

This clone has just a few counts. The chain carries TRBV28 and TRBJ1-2, with TRBD1 as a possible D gene (6 bases). The CDR3 sequence is 14 residues long. V lost 6 bases and J 11 bases, leaving 22 bases between the germline ends. Germline lookup yields CDR1 MDHEN and CDR2 SYDVKM. The CDR3 reads CASSSYRAWLMYTF. Here the CDR3 DNA reads TGTGCCAGCAGCTCCTACAGGGCTTGGTTAATGTACACCTTC.